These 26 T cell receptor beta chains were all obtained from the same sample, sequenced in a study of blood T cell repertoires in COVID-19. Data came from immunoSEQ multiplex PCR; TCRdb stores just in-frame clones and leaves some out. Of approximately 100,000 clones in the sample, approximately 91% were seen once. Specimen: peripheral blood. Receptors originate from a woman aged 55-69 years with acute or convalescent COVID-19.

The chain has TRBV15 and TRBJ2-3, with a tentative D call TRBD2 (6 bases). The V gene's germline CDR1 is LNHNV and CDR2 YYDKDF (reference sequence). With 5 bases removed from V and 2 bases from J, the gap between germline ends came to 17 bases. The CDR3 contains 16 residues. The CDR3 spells CATSPLDGRFTDTQYF. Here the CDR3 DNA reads TGTGCCACCAGCCCACTTGACGGGAGATTCACAGATACGCAGTATTTT.

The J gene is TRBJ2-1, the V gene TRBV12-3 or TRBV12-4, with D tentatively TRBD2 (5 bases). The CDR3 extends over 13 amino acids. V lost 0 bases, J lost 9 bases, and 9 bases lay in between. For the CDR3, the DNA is TGTGCCAGCAGTTTAGCGGGAGATGGTGAGCAGTTCTTC. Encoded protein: CASSLAGDGEQFF.

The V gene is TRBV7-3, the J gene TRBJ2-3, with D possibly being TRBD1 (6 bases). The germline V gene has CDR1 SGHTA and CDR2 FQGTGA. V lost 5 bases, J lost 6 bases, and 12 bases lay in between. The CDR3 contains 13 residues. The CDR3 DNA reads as TGTGCCAGCAGCCAACAGGGTCCCGATACGCAGTATTTT. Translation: CASSQQGPDTQYF. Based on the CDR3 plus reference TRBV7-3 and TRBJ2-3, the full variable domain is GAGVSQTPSNKVTEKGKYVELRCDPISGHTALYWYRQSLGQGPEFLIYFQGTGAADDSGLPNDRFFAVRPEGSVSTLKIQRTERGDSAVYLCASSQQGPDTQYFGPGTRLTVL.

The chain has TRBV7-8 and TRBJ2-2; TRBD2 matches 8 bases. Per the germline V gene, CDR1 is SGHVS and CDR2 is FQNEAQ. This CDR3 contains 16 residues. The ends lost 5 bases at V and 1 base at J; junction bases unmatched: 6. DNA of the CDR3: TGTGCCAGCAGCCTAGGACTAGCTGAGAACACCGGGGAGCTGTTTTTT. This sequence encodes CASSLGLAENTGELFF.

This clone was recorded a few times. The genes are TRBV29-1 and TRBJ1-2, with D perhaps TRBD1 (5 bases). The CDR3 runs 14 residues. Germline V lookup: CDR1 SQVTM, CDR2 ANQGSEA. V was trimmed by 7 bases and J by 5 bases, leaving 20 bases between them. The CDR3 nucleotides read TGCAGCGGCGGGGCTCCTTCCCCCTTATATGGCTACACCTTC. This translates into CSGGAPSPLYGYTF.

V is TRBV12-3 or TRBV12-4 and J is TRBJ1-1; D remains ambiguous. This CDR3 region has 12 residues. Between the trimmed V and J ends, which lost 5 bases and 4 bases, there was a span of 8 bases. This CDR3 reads CASSRVGTEAFF. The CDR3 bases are TGTGCCAGCAGTCGGGTGGGCACTGAAGCTTTCTTT.

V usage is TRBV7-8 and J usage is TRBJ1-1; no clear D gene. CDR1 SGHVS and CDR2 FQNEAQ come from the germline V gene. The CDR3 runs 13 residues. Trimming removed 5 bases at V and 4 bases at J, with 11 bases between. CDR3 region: CASSVPPSTEAFF. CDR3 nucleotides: TGTGCCAGCAGCGTCCCTCCCTCCACTGAAGCTTTCTTT.

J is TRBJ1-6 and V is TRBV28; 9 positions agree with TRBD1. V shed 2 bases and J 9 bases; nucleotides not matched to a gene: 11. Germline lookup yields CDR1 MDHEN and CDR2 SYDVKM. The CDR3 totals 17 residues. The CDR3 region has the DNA TGTGCCAGCAGTTTAACCGGGACAGGGCAGCGTTTTTCACCCCTCCACTTT. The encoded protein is CASSLTGTGQRFSPLHF.

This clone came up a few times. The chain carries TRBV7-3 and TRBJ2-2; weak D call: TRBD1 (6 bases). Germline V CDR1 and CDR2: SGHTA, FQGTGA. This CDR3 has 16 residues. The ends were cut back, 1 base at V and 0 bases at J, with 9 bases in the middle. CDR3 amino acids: CASSLRWTANTGELFF. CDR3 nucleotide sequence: TGTGCCAGCAGCTTAAGGTGGACAGCGAACACCGGGGAGCTGTTTTTT.

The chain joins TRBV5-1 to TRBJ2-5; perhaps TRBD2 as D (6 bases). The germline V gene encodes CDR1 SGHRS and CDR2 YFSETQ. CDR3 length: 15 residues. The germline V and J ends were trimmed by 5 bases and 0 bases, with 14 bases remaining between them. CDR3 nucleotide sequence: TGCGCCAGCAGTTCAGAGCGGGCCTACCAAGAGACCCAGTACTTC. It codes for CASSSERAYQETQYF.

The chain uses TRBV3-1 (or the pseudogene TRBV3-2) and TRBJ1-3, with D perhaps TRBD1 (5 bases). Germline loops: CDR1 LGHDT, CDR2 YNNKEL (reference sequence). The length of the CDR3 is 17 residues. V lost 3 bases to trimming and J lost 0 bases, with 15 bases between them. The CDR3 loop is CASSHVKGKSSGNTIYF. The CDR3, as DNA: TGTGCCAGCAGCCACGTCAAGGGGAAGAGCTCTGGAAACACCATATATTTT.

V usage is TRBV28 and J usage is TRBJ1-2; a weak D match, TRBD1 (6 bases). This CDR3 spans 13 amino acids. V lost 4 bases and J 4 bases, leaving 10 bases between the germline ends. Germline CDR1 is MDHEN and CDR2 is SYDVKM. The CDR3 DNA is TGTGCCAGCAGTTCAGGGGTTCTCTATGGCTACACCTTC. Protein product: CASSSGVLYGYTF.

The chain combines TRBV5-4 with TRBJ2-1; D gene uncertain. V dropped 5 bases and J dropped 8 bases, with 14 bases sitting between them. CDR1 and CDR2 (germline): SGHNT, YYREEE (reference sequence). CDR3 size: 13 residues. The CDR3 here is CASSPRSGDEQFF. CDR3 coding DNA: TGTGCCAGCAGTCCCCGCTCGGGTGATGAGCAGTTCTTC.

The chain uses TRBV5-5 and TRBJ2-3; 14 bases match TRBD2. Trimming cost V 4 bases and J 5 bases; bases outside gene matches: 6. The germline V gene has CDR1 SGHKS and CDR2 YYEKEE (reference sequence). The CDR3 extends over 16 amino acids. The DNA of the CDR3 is TGTGCCAGCAGCCAGGGACTAGCGGGAGTTGAAGATACGCAGTATTTT. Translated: CASSQGLAGVEDTQYF.

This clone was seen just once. The DNA for the CDR3 is TGTGCCAGTAGTAGAACAGGGGGGAATGAAAAACTGTTTTTT. Translation: CASSRTGGNEKLFF. V usage is TRBV19 and J usage is TRBJ1-4; 8 bases match TRBD1. Germline values: CDR1 LNHDA, CDR2 SQIVND (reference sequence). The CDR3 contains 14 residues. J gave up 5 bases and V 4 bases, and 3 bases lay outside the gene matches.

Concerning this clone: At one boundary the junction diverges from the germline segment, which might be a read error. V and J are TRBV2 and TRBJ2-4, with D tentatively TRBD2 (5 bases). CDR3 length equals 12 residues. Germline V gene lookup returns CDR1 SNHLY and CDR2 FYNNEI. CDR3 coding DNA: TGTGCCAGCAGTGAACAGACCGGCCCCAGCGGCTTC. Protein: CASSEQTGPSGF.

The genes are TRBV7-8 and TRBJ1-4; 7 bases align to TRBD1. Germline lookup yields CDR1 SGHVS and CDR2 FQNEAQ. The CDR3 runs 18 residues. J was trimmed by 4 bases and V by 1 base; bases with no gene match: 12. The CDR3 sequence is CASSLGRRRGRNNEKLFF. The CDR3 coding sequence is TGTGCCAGCAGCTTAGGTCGAAGGAGGGGGCGAAATAATGAAAAACTGTTTTTT.

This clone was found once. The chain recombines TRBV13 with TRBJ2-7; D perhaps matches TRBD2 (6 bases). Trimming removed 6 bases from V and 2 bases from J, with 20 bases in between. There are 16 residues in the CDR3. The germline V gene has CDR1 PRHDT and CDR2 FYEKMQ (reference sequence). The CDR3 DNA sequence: TGTGCCAGCAGAAGTTTCGGGGGAACCGCCACCTACGAGCAGTACTTC. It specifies CASRSFGGTATYEQYF.

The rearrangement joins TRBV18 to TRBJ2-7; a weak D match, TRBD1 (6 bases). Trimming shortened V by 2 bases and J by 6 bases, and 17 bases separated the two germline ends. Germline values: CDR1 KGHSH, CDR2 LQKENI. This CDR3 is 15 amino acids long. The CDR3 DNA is TGTGCCAGCTCACCAGATTCACCCAGGGGAAGCGAGCAGTACTTC. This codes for CASSPDSPRGSEQYF.

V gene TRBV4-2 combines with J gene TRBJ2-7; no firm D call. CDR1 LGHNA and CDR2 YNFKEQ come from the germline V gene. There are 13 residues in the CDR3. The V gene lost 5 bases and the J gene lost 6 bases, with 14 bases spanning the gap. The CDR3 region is CASSEVAGSEQYV. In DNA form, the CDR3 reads TGTGCCAGCAGCGAAGTGGCCGGGTCCGAGCAGTACGTC.

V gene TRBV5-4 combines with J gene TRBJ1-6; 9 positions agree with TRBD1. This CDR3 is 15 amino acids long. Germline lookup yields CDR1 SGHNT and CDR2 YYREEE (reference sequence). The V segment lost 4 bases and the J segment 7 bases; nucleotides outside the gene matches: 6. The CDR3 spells CASSATGQGNSPLHF. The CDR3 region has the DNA TGTGCCAGCAGCGCCACGGGACAGGGAAATTCACCCCTCCACTTT.

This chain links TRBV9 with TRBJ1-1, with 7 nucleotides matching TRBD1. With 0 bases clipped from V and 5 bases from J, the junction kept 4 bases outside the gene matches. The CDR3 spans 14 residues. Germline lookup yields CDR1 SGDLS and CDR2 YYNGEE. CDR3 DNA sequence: TGTGCCAGCAGCGTAGAGGGGGCAGGGACTGAAGCTTTCTTT. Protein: CASSVEGAGTEAFF.

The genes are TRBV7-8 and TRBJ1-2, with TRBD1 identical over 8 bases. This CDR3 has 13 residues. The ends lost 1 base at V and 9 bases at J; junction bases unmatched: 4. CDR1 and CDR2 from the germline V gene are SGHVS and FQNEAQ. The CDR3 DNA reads TGTGCCAGCAGCTTAGATAGGACAGGGAGCTACACCTTC. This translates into CASSLDRTGSYTF.

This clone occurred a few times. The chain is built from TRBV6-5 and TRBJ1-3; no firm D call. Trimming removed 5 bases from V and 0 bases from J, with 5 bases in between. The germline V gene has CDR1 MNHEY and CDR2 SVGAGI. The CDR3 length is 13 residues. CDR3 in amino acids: CASSRSSGNTIYF. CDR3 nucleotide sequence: TGTGCCAGCAGTCGGAGCTCTGGAAACACCATATATTTT.

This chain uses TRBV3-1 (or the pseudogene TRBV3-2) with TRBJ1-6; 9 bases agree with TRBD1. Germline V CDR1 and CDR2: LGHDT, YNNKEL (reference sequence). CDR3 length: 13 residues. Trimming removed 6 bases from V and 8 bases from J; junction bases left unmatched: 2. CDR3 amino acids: CASRTGGHSPLHF. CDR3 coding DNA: TGTGCCAGCAGGACAGGGGGACATTCACCCCTCCACTTT.

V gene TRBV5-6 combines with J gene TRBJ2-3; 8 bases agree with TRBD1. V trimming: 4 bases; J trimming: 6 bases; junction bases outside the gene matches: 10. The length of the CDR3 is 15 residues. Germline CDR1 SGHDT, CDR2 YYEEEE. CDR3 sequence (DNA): TGTGCCAGCAGCCTGTGGACAGGGCGGGCCGATACGCAGTATTTT. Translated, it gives CASSLWTGRADTQYF.